These 30 T cell receptor beta chains were all obtained from the same sample, sequenced in a study of shared clonotypes between healthy human individuals (TCRdb year 2020). The method behind the library was the immunoSEQ multiplex PCR assay. TCRdb holds this immuneACCESS table with in-frame rearrangements only. Some clones are missing; in checked studies, unresolved V genes explain under half, and the rest has no known cause. The table for this sample lists hundreds of thousands of clones; around 86% of them were counted only once. The ten largest clones add up to around 15% of the sample. Sequenced material: memory CD8+ T cells sorted from blood. The sample's cell subset or site label is to be understood as: CD45RO+ cells pooled with CCR7-negative TemRA cells. The source is a man younger than 35 in good health.

V usage is TRBV7-9 and J usage is TRBJ1-1; 11 positions match TRBD1. The V gene's germline CDR1 is SEHNR and CDR2 FQNEAQ (reference sequence). The ends lost 4 bases at V and 3 bases at J; junction bases unmatched: 4. The CDR3 totals 15 residues. The CDR3 loop reads CASSSGQGADTEAFF. The DNA of the CDR3 is TGTGCCAGCAGCTCCGGACAGGGGGCGGACACTGAAGCTTTCTTT.

The V and J genes are TRBV9 and TRBJ2-7, with D perhaps TRBD2 (6 bases). CDR3 length: 15 amino acids. V was clipped by 0 bases and J by 6 bases, with 16 bases between them. From germline, CDR1 is SGDLS and CDR2 YYNGEE. The CDR3: CASSVGGMGAGEQYF. The CDR3, as DNA: TGTGCCAGCAGCGTAGGCGGGATGGGTGCGGGCGAGCAGTACTTC.

This clone was recorded once. This chain links TRBV29-1 with TRBJ2-3; unclear D gene. Trimming took 7 bases from V and 0 from J, leaving 11 bases between them. The CDR3 covers 13 residues. Per the germline V gene, CDR1 is SQVTM and CDR2 is ANQGSEA. The CDR3 loop reads CSADTTSTDTQYF. The CDR3 DNA reads TGCAGCGCTGACACAACTAGCACAGATACGCAGTATTTT.

The genes are TRBV7-8 and TRBJ1-1; D ambiguous. CDR1 SGHVS and CDR2 FQNEAQ come from the germline V gene. Trimming took off 4 bases at V and 0 bases at J, with 12 bases between the two ends. This CDR3 spans 15 amino acids. CDR3 protein: CASSYSGNMNTEAFF. DNA for the CDR3: TGTGCCAGCAGCTATAGTGGCAACATGAACACTGAAGCTTTCTTT.

This chain uses TRBV5-5 with TRBJ2-2; D is possibly TRBD1 (6 bases). V shed 0 bases and J shed 1 base, with 13 bases lying between them. Germline CDR1 is SGHKS and CDR2 is YYEKEE (reference sequence). The CDR3 is made up of 17 amino acids. The CDR3 sequence: CASSLEDSDWNTGELFF. In nucleotides, the CDR3 is TGTGCCAGCAGCTTGGAGGACAGCGACTGGAACACCGGGGAGCTGTTTTTT.

The genes are TRBV5-4 and TRBJ2-1; no clear D gene. Trimming stripped 0 bases from V and 4 bases from J, with 5 bases between. CDR1 is SGHNT and CDR2 is YYREEE in the germline V gene (reference sequence). CDR3 length: 13 amino acids. CDR3 nucleotides: TGTGCCAGCAGCTTGGCCAGTTACAATGAGCAGTTCTTC. Protein: CASSLASYNEQFF.

The chain carries TRBV7-9 and TRBJ2-3, with TRBD2 as a possible D gene (5 bases). V gave up 2 bases and J gave up 2 bases, with 8 bases separating them. Per germline, CDR1 SEHNR and CDR2 FQNEAQ (reference sequence). CDR3 length equals 14 residues. The CDR3 is CASSLLRATDTQYF. The CDR3 nucleotides read TGTGCCAGCAGCTTACTGCGGGCCACAGATACGCAGTATTTT. The full variable domain, with the rest looked up from reference TRBV7-9 and TRBJ2-3, is DTGVSQNPRHKITKRGQNVTFRCDPISEHNRLYWYRQTLGQGPEFLTYFQNEAQLEKSRLLSDRFSAERPKGSFSTLEIQRTEQGDSAMYLCASSLLRATDTQYFGPGTRLTVL.

The J gene is TRBJ2-1, the V gene TRBV2; a possible D gene is TRBD2 (5 bases). V was trimmed by 5 bases and J by 3 bases, leaving 14 bases between them. Germline assignment: CDR1 SNHLY and CDR2 FYNNEI. CDR3 size: 15 residues. CDR3 DNA: TGTGCCAGCAGTCTCTTAAAGCGGAGCTACAATGAGCAGTTCTTC. Protein product: CASSLLKRSYNEQFF. Based on the CDR3 plus reference TRBV2 and TRBJ2-1, the full variable domain is EPEVTQTPSHQVTQMGQEVILRCVPISNHLYFYWYRQILGQKVEFLVSFYNNEISEKSEIFDDQFSVERPDGSNFTLKIRSTKLEDSAMYFCASSLLKRSYNEQFFGPGTRLTVL.

The chain is built from TRBV4-3 and TRBJ2-2; 11 bases map to TRBD2. V trimming: 4 bases; J trimming: 6 bases; junction bases outside the gene matches: 7. Germline CDR1 LGHNA, CDR2 YSLEER. This CDR3 comprises 16 residues. For the CDR3, the DNA is TGCGCCAGCAGCCCACTAGCGGGAGTCACGGCCGGGGAGCTGTTTTTT. Translating it yields CASSPLAGVTAGELFF.

The chain has TRBV29-1 and TRBJ2-7, with D perhaps being TRBD1 or TRBD2 (5 bases each). Trimming left V 5 bases short and J 7 bases short, with 18 bases between. This CDR3 has 13 residues. The V gene's germline CDR1 is SQVTM and CDR2 ANQGSEA. CDR3 sequence reads: CSVKGGGSIEQYF. The CDR3 region has the DNA TGCAGCGTTAAAGGTGGGGGTTCGATTGAGCAGTACTTC.

The rearrangement joins TRBV4-1 to TRBJ1-1, with 7 bases matching TRBD1. V lost 4 bases, J lost 7 bases, and 9 bases stayed unmatched. From germline, CDR1 is MGHRA and CDR2 YSYEKL. The CDR3 covers 14 residues. The CDR3 nucleotides are TGCGCCAGCAGCCGCACAGTCAGGGACAGTGAAGCTTTCTTT. The encoded protein is CASSRTVRDSEAFF.

V is TRBV7-3 and J is TRBJ1-6; no reliable D call. This CDR3 is 15 amino acids long. Per the germline V gene, CDR1 is SGHTA and CDR2 is FQGTGA. V lost 2 bases and J 1 base, leaving 6 bases between the germline ends. Written as DNA, the CDR3 is TGTGCCAGCAGCTTACACGGTTCCTATAATTCACCCCTCCACTTT. As protein: CASSLHGSYNSPLHF.

This clone was counted once. The V call is TRBV5-1, the J call TRBJ1-1; D is possibly TRBD1 (6 bases). Germline V gene lookup returns CDR1 SGHRS and CDR2 YFSETQ. This CDR3 has 16 residues. The V gene lost 4 bases and the J gene lost 0 bases, with 16 bases spanning the gap. The CDR3 DNA follows: TGCGCCAGCAGCGTTACTCGAGGGGGATTGAACACTGAAGCTTTCTTT. Residues: CASSVTRGGLNTEAFF.

The chain has TRBV18 and TRBJ1-1; a weak D match, TRBD1 (5 bases). Germline V gene lookup returns CDR1 KGHSH and CDR2 LQKENI. The V end was cut by 3 bases, the J end by 1 base, with 9 bases between. The CDR3 is 14 amino acids. The CDR3 nucleotides read TGTGCCAGCTCACCGGGACGGAAGAACACTGAAGCTTTCTTT. Residues: CASSPGRKNTEAFF.

This clone was seen once. The chain uses TRBV7-6 and TRBJ2-5; tentative D call: TRBD1 (6 bases). The V and J ends lost 6 bases and 2 bases respectively, with 7 bases between them. Germline V lookup: CDR1 SGHVS, CDR2 FNYEAQ. This CDR3 has 12 residues. The CDR3 is CASSTGQETQYF. CDR3 sequence (DNA): TGTGCCAGCAGTACAGGGCAAGAGACCCAGTACTTC.

This sequence joins TRBV2 and TRBJ1-1; D gene ambiguous. Germline assignment: CDR1 SNHLY and CDR2 FYNNEI. CDR3 length equals 14 residues. Between the trimmed V and J ends, which lost 10 bases and 0 bases, there was a span of 15 bases. CDR3 sequence: CATVGGTMNTEAFF. The CDR3 DNA reads as TGTGCCACTGTGGGAGGAACCATGAACACTGAAGCTTTCTTT.

This chain joins TRBV28 and TRBJ2-3, with 10 bases lining up with TRBD2. CDR1 and CDR2 from the germline V gene are MDHEN and SYDVKM. This CDR3 is built from 19 residues. V shed 5 bases and J 0 bases; nucleotides not matched to a gene: 14. CDR3 sequence reads: CASSLPTSGVQPSTDTQYF. In DNA, the CDR3 is TGTGCCAGCAGTCTACCAACTAGCGGGGTTCAGCCTAGCACAGATACGCAGTATTTT. Filled out from reference TRBV28 and TRBJ2-3, the complete variable domain reads DVKVTQSSRYLVKRTGEKVFLECVQDMDHENMFWYRQDPGLGLRLIYFSYDVKMKEKGDIPEGYSVSREKKERFSLILESASTNQTSMYLCASSLPTSGVQPSTDTQYFGPGTRLTVL.

The V gene is TRBV7-9, the J gene TRBJ1-2; no definite D call. Trimming took off 2 bases at V and 0 bases at J, with 22 bases between the two ends. Germline CDR1 is SEHNR and CDR2 is FQNEAQ (reference sequence). The CDR3 runs to 19 residues. CDR3 in DNA: TGTGCCAGCAGCTTAAGAACAGTGAATAGTTACCCTACTAACTATGGCTACACCTTC. Residues: CASSLRTVNSYPTNYGYTF.

The genes are TRBV13 and TRBJ2-7; D unresolved. CDR1 and CDR2 from the germline V gene are PRHDT and FYEKMQ (reference sequence). Trimming took off 5 bases at V and 0 bases at J, with 5 bases between the two ends. The CDR3 extends over 12 amino acids. Here the CDR3 reads CASSPSSYEQYF. The CDR3 DNA sequence: TGTGCCAGCAGCCCAAGCTCCTACGAGCAGTACTTC.

This chain uses TRBV13 with TRBJ2-2; D not resolved. The germline V gene encodes CDR1 PRHDT and CDR2 FYEKMQ (reference sequence). CDR3 length: 12 residues. Deletions cut 2 bases from V and 2 bases from J, with 0 bases between. CDR3 loop: CASSLNTGELFF. The CDR3 DNA reads as TGTGCCAGCAGCTTAAACACCGGGGAGCTGTTTTTT.

This chain links TRBV7-9 with TRBJ2-6; TRBD1 is a possible D gene (6 bases). The CDR3 sequence is 16 residues long. V lost 6 bases and J lost 0, with 12 bases in between. Germline V gene lookup returns CDR1 SEHNR and CDR2 FQNEAQ (reference sequence). CDR3 sequence (DNA): TGTGCCAGCAGGGACAGAGTTTTCTCTGGGGCCAACGTCCTGACTTTC. The encoded protein is CASRDRVFSGANVLTF.

The sample holds one count of this clone. The sample has other DNA sequences that encode this CDR3 too. The V gene is TRBV4-1, the J gene TRBJ1-4; D remains unclear. V lost 3 bases, J lost 4 bases, and 9 bases lay in between. The germline V gene encodes CDR1 MGHRA and CDR2 YSYEKL. CDR3 length: 14 amino acids. CDR3 residues: CASSQGAINEKLFF. CDR3 DNA: TGCGCCAGCAGCCAGGGAGCCATTAATGAAAAACTGTTTTTT.

This sequence joins TRBV7-8 and TRBJ1-4, with unresolved D. This CDR3 contains 15 residues. From germline, CDR1 is SGHVS and CDR2 FQNEAQ. The ends were cut back, 5 bases at V and 7 bases at J, with 17 bases in the middle. CDR3 bases: TGTGCCAGCAGCCCTAGTGTGGCCCTGGGTGAAAAACTGTTTTTT. It translates to CASSPSVALGEKLFF.

The gene calls are TRBV7-8 and TRBJ2-3, with TRBD2 matching over 13 bases. The germline V gene encodes CDR1 SGHVS and CDR2 FQNEAQ. This CDR3 is built from 19 residues. V lost 6 bases and J lost 0; bases outside the gene matches: 12. CDR3 loop: CASSSGLAGARSSTDTQYF. The CDR3 DNA sequence: TGTGCCAGCAGTTCTGGACTAGCGGGGGCTCGCTCTAGCACAGATACGCAGTATTTT.

This chain joins TRBV4-1 and TRBJ2-7, with 7 bases aligning to TRBD2. V trimming: 7 bases; J trimming: 4 bases; junction bases outside the gene matches: 7. This CDR3 has 13 residues. CDR1 and CDR2 from the germline V gene are MGHRA and YSYEKL. DNA for the CDR3: TGCGCCAGCAAGGGAGGGGATACATACGAGCAGTACTTC. Translating it yields CASKGGDTYEQYF.

The rearrangement joins TRBV6-1 to TRBJ2-3, with 7 positions matching TRBD2. Germline V gives CDR1 MNHNS, CDR2 SASEGT. The trim removed 3 bases at V and 5 bases at J, leaving 11 bases unmatched. This CDR3 is 16 amino acids long. CDR3 nucleotide sequence: TGTGCCAGCAGTGAGGCCTGGGGGGGGGAAAGAGATACGCAGTATTTT. Protein product: CASSEAWGGERDTQYF.

Comments on this clone: Other DNA sequences in this sample translate to the same CDR3. The V call is TRBV5-4, the J call TRBJ2-7, with D maybe TRBD1 (6 bases). CDR3 length equals 15 residues. Trimming took 3 bases from V and 0 from J, leaving 13 bases between them. Germline V gene lookup returns CDR1 SGHNT and CDR2 YYREEE (reference sequence). The CDR3: CASSYSGASSYEQYF. The CDR3 DNA reads TGTGCCAGCAGCTACTCAGGGGCGAGCTCCTACGAGCAGTACTTC.

J is TRBJ2-1 and V is TRBV7-9, with a weak D call TRBD2 (6 bases). This CDR3 spans 13 amino acids. Trimming left V 8 bases short and J 8 bases short, with 16 bases between. Germline values: CDR1 SEHNR, CDR2 FQNEAQ (reference sequence). The DNA of the CDR3 is TGTGCCAGCGCTTCCGGGAGTCTTGATGAGCAGTTCTTC. It is translated as CASASGSLDEQFF.

The rearrangement joins TRBV27 to TRBJ2-5; D is perhaps TRBD1 (6 bases). Germline assignment: CDR1 MNHEY and CDR2 SMNVEV (reference sequence). The CDR3 runs to 17 residues. V was shortened by 1 base and J by 5 bases, with 20 bases between the two germline ends. This CDR3 reads CASSLFGPPAGVETQYF. CDR3 coding DNA: TGTGCCAGCAGTTTATTTGGGCCCCCCGCAGGGGTGGAGACCCAGTACTTC.

CDR3 region: CASSDLDDGNEQFF. DNA of the CDR3: TGTGCCAGCAGTGACCTCGACGACGGGAATGAGCAGTTCTTC. The V and J genes are TRBV6-1 and TRBJ2-1; D gene unclear. This CDR3 comprises 14 residues. Trimming pared 3 bases from V and 7 bases from J, leaving 13 bases between. Germline V gene sequence: CDR1 MNHNS, CDR2 SASEGT.